Given below is one T cell receptor beta chain in context. What it binds is not known. The sample comes from a study of shared clonotypes between healthy human individuals. Study-wide results and caveats: Larger estimated richness was generally recorded for naive subsets relative to memory subsets.

Profiled with immunoSEQ multiplex PCR; TCRdb holds only in-frame clones, not every one. This table has some 800,000 clones, almost 95% appearing once. The naive CD8 subset, CD45RO-negative cells positively selected for CCR7, excluded terminally differentiated effector memory CD45RA+ cells. Germline CDR1 reads MGHRA; CDR2 reads YSYEKL. Trimming removed 5 bases at V and 9 bases at J, with 20 bases between. The CDR3 length is 15 residues. This TCR came from a man aged 25-45 years in good health. The rearrangement joins TRBV4-1 to TRBJ2-1, with D unclear. Material for sequencing was naive CD8+ T cells sorted from blood. CDR3 amino acids: CASSDPLAFSGEQFF. The CDR3 DNA is TGCGCCAGCAGCGACCCTCTCGCGTTTAGTGGTGAGCAGTTCTTC.